Below are 31 T cell receptor beta chains sequenced from a single sample in a study of cytomegalovirus exposure and HLA in healthy donors. The PCR made use of 60 Vbeta and 13 Jbeta primers. Measured with immunoSEQ multiplex PCR; TCRdb has only the in-frame clones, and not every one. Reported are roughly 120,000 clones; the ten largest clones contain approximately 0.99%. The sequencing input was PBMCs. The receptors stem from a man between 18 and 35 years old in good health and CMV-seronegative.

The CDR3 DNA reads TGTGCCAGCAGCACGGGACTAGGGAGCTACAATGAGCAGTTCTTC. Its protein product is CASSTGLGSYNEQFF. This chain uses TRBV9 with TRBJ2-1, with 8 nucleotides matching TRBD2. CDR1 is SGDLS and CDR2 is YYNGEE in the germline V gene. The CDR3 is 15 amino acids. The V segment lost 4 bases and the J segment 3 bases; nucleotides outside the gene matches: 6.

V gene TRBV7-9 combines with J gene TRBJ2-2, with a possible D match to TRBD2 (6 bases). The CDR3 loop spans 11 amino acids. Between the trimmed V and J ends, which lost 11 bases and 7 bases, there was a span of 11 bases. Germline loops: CDR1 SEHNR, CDR2 FQNEAQ (reference sequence). The DNA for the CDR3 is TGTGCCGGCGGGGAAGGCGGGGAGCTGTTTTTT. Protein sequence: CAGGEGGELFF.

V and J are TRBV14 and TRBJ2-1; 8 bases agree with TRBD1. The ends lost 0 bases at V and 4 bases at J; junction bases unmatched: 2. CDR3 length: 15 residues. The germline V gene encodes CDR1 SGHDN and CDR2 FVKESK. CDR3 in amino acids: CASSQDRGRYNEQFF. In nucleotides, the CDR3 is TGTGCCAGCAGCCAAGACAGGGGGCGATACAATGAGCAGTTCTTC.

A note on this clone: Other DNA sequences of this sample code for an identical CDR3. V gene TRBV5-1 combines with J gene TRBJ2-7, with a weak D call TRBD2 (5 bases). V lost 3 bases and J lost 2, with 6 bases in between. The CDR3 is 12 amino acids. Looked up from germline, CDR1 is SGHRS and CDR2 is YFSETQ. The CDR3 DNA sequence: TGCGCCAGCAGCTCCGGGGCCTACGAGCAGTACTTC. As protein: CASSSGAYEQYF.

The CDR3 DNA is TGTGCCAGCAGTGACGAGACAGGGGGGGATACGCAGTATTTT. This encodes CASSDETGGDTQYF. The chain carries TRBV2 and TRBJ2-3; 9 bases match TRBD1. CDR1 and CDR2 (germline): SNHLY, FYNNEI. The CDR3 spans 14 residues. V was pared by 3 bases and J by 6 bases, with 4 bases of the junction left unmatched.

This rearrangement joins TRBV7-8 to TRBJ1-4, with a weak D call TRBD1 (6 bases). Trimming removed 6 bases from V and 3 bases from J, with 11 bases in between. Germline V gives CDR1 SGHVS, CDR2 FQNEAQ. CDR3 length: 14 residues. In DNA form, the CDR3 reads TGTGCCAGCAGTCCAGGGGTGGCTAATGAAAAACTGTTTTTT. Translating it yields CASSPGVANEKLFF.

On this clone itself: The junction does not match germline at one end; this may be a read error. The gene calls are TRBV19 and TRBJ2-3, with 8 bases that match TRBD2. The CDR3 runs to 15 residues. Germline lookup yields CDR1 LNHDA and CDR2 SQIVND (reference sequence). CDR3 residues: CANSIAGIDTDTQYF. CDR3 nucleotide sequence: TGTGCCAATAGTATAGCGGGAATCGACACAGATACGCAGTATTTT.

The rearrangement joins TRBV2 to TRBJ2-3; TRBD2 agrees at 13 bases. This CDR3 has 15 amino acids. J lost 3 bases, V lost 3 bases, and 0 bases had no gene match. Germline V gene lookup returns CDR1 SNHLY and CDR2 FYNNEI. The CDR3 here is CASSEGLAGTDTQYF. The CDR3 DNA reads as TGTGCCAGCAGTGAGGGACTAGCGGGGACAGATACGCAGTATTTT.

V is TRBV5-4 and J is TRBJ1-4; no firm D call. This CDR3 comprises 14 residues. CDR1 is SGHNT, CDR2 YYREEE, per germline (reference sequence). With 7 bases removed from V and 4 bases from J, the gap between germline ends came to 14 bases. The CDR3 loop is CASGRLERNEKLFF. The CDR3, as DNA: TGTGCCAGCGGTCGTTTAGAGCGTAATGAAAAACTGTTTTTT.

This chain links TRBV10-3 with TRBJ2-6; D call uncertain. The CDR3 is 20 residues long. Trimming left V 2 bases short and J 1 base short, with 21 bases between. Germline CDR1 reads ENHRY; CDR2 reads SYGVKD. DNA of the CDR3: TGTGCCATCAGTGAGCCGACCGACACCAACCCGAGATCTGGGGCCAACGTCCTGACTTTC. Protein product: CAISEPTDTNPRSGANVLTF.

The chain joins TRBV29-1 to TRBJ1-1; 7 bases are shared with TRBD1. Germline CDR1 reads SQVTM; CDR2 reads ANQGSEA. The CDR3 extends over 14 amino acids. Trimming cost V 3 bases and J 5 bases; bases outside gene matches: 9. The CDR3 reads CSVERGRGGTEAFF. CDR3 DNA sequence: TGCAGCGTTGAGAGGGGGCGGGGGGGGACTGAAGCTTTCTTT.

V and J are TRBV4-1 and TRBJ1-1, with no clear D. V lost 0 bases and J 4 bases, leaving 12 bases between the germline ends. This CDR3 region has 15 residues. Germline V CDR1 and CDR2: MGHRA, YSYEKL. The CDR3 spells CASSQDGFTGTEAFF. The CDR3 DNA is TGCGCCAGCAGCCAAGATGGGTTTACGGGCACTGAAGCTTTCTTT.

The rearrangement uses TRBV19 and TRBJ1-1, with 10 bases lining up with TRBD1. J lost 1 base, V lost 3 bases, and 5 bases had no gene match. From germline, CDR1 is LNHDA and CDR2 SQIVND (reference sequence). This CDR3 is built from 16 residues. CDR3 in DNA: TGTGCCAGTAGTATTGGACAGGGGGGGACGAACACTGAAGCTTTCTTT. Its protein product is CASSIGQGGTNTEAFF.

This chain joins TRBV9 and TRBJ2-7; 8 bases align to TRBD1. The CDR3 contains 18 residues. Germline values: CDR1 SGDLS, CDR2 YYNGEE. J was trimmed by 3 bases and V by 0 bases; bases with no gene match: 14. The CDR3 here is CASSVGSSTGAIHYEQYF. Here the CDR3 DNA reads TGTGCCAGCAGCGTAGGTTCGTCGACAGGGGCAATCCACTACGAGCAGTACTTC.

The V gene is TRBV5-4, the J gene TRBJ2-1, with 8 bases lining up with TRBD2. V shed 6 bases and J 10 bases; nucleotides not matched to a gene: 18. This CDR3 is built from 16 residues. CDR1 is SGHNT and CDR2 is YYREEE in the germline V gene (reference sequence). Here the CDR3 reads CASIPPGGSGASEQFF. The CDR3, as DNA: TGTGCCAGCATCCCGCCGGGGGGTAGCGGGGCCTCGGAGCAGTTCTTC.

As DNA, the CDR3 is TGTGCCAGCAGCTTCCAGGGAAGCAATCAGCCCCAGCATTTT. Translation: CASSFQGSNQPQHF. This rearrangement joins TRBV7-2 to TRBJ1-5; D is possibly TRBD1 (5 bases). Germline V gene lookup returns CDR1 SGHTA and CDR2 FQGNSA. CDR3 size: 14 residues. V was trimmed by 3 bases and J by 1 base, leaving 7 bases between them.

The CDR3 here is CASTGRKLREAFF. CDR3 DNA sequence: TGTGCCAGCACCGGCAGGAAGCTCCGTGAAGCTTTCTTT. The genes are TRBV21-1 and TRBJ1-1; the tabulated D call, TRBD1, remains unverified against the DNA. TRBV21-1 is a documented pseudogene. The length of the CDR3 is 13 residues.

J is TRBJ1-2 and V is TRBV28; 11 bases are shared with TRBD1. V was clipped by 7 bases and J by 8 bases; unmatched bases: 3. CDR1 is MDHEN and CDR2 is SYDVKM in the germline V gene. This CDR3 has 12 residues. This CDR3 is CASTGTGGGYTF. The CDR3 DNA reads as TGTGCCAGCACCGGGACAGGGGGAGGCTACACCTTC.

The chain is built from TRBV5-6 and TRBJ1-1; TRBD1 matches at 7 bases. This CDR3 comprises 14 residues. The germline gives CDR1 SGHDT, CDR2 YYEEEE. Germline trimming cut 5 bases from V and 4 bases from J; bases unmatched to any gene: 8. The chain's CDR3 is CASRINRGATEAFF. The CDR3 nucleotides read TGTGCCAGCAGAATCAACAGGGGTGCCACTGAAGCTTTCTTT.

The chain recombines TRBV18 with TRBJ1-1, with 7 bases that match TRBD1. Germline trimming cut 0 bases from V and 9 bases from J; bases unmatched to any gene: 4. The CDR3 runs 13 residues. In germline, CDR1 is KGHSH, CDR2 LQKENI. CDR3 coding DNA: TGTGCCAGCTCACCACCAACGGGACAGCAAGCTTTCTTT. Translation: CASSPPTGQQAFF.

This chain joins TRBV5-4 and TRBJ2-5, with TRBD2 matching 8 bases. Germline lookup yields CDR1 SGHNT and CDR2 YYREEE (reference sequence). Trimming at V came to 0 bases and at J to 9 bases, leaving 19 bases not matched to a gene. The CDR3 has 18 amino acids. Written as DNA, the CDR3 is TGTGCCAGCAGCTTGGCCGTGGGAATAGCGGGGACGTCGGGGGCCCAGTACTTC. It specifies CASSLAVGIAGTSGAQYF.

The chain recombines TRBV9 with TRBJ2-3, with 9 bases lining up with TRBD1. This CDR3 contains 16 residues. Trimming at V came to 4 bases and at J to 0 bases, leaving 6 bases not matched to a gene. Per the germline V gene, CDR1 is SGDLS and CDR2 is YYNGEE. CDR3 sequence: CASSLVGQGSTDTQYF. The DNA of the CDR3 is TGTGCCAGCAGCCTTGTGGGACAGGGCAGCACAGATACGCAGTATTTT.

The chain employs TRBV19 and TRBJ1-2; no definite D call. With 1 base removed from V and 10 bases from J, the gap between germline ends came to 10 bases. The germline V gene encodes CDR1 LNHDA and CDR2 SQIVND (reference sequence). This CDR3 has 12 residues. Here the CDR3 reads CASSIGTVNYTF. The CDR3, as DNA: TGTGCCAGTAGTATAGGTACAGTGAACTACACCTTC.

The chain uses TRBV5-1 and TRBJ2-1, with 14 bases fitting TRBD2. Germline loops: CDR1 SGHRS, CDR2 YFSETQ. V lost 0 bases and J lost 0; bases outside the gene matches: 5. This CDR3 contains 19 residues. DNA for the CDR3: TGCGCCAGCAGCTTGGGCCCGACTAGCGGGAGGGCCTCCTACAATGAGCAGTTCTTC. Amino acid sequence: CASSLGPTSGRASYNEQFF.

The chain uses TRBV29-1 and TRBJ2-3; 7 bases agree with TRBD1. V dropped 7 bases and J dropped 6; count of bases not matched to a gene: 13. CDR1 and CDR2 (germline): SQVTM, ANQGSEA. CDR3 length equals 14 residues. CDR3 region: CSAQGGRGMDTQYF. CDR3 sequence (DNA): TGCAGCGCCCAGGGTGGCAGGGGGATGGATACGCAGTATTTT.

The chain combines TRBV6-6 with TRBJ2-1; 9 nucleotides line up with TRBD2. This CDR3 contains 15 residues. Germline V gene lookup returns CDR1 MNHNY and CDR2 SVGAGI (reference sequence). V lost 3 bases to trimming and J lost 7 bases; unmatched junction nucleotides: 7. The DNA of the CDR3 is TGTGCCAGCAGTTATGTTAGCGGGAGAACAAATGAGCAGTTCTTC. Its translation is CASSYVSGRTNEQFF.

The chain recombines TRBV28 with TRBJ1-1, with D uncertain. Germline V gene lookup returns CDR1 MDHEN and CDR2 SYDVKM. The CDR3 sequence is 13 residues long. V shed 4 bases and J shed 7 bases, with 13 bases lying between them. The CDR3 nucleotides are TGTGCCAGCAGTTCGTCCGCTCAGCGTGAAGCTTTCTTT. Residues: CASSSSAQREAFF.

V usage is TRBV4-2 and J usage is TRBJ2-7; a possible D gene is TRBD1 (6 bases). Trimming pared 3 bases from V and 1 base from J, leaving 10 bases between. The V gene's germline CDR1 is LGHNA and CDR2 YNFKEQ. The CDR3 length is 14 residues. The CDR3 is CASSQSGQSYEQYF. For the CDR3, the DNA is TGTGCCAGCAGCCAGTCCGGACAGTCCTACGAGCAGTACTTC.

The chain uses TRBV9 and TRBJ1-2; D is uncertain. V lost 3 bases and J lost 7, with 13 bases in between. CDR1 SGDLS and CDR2 YYNGEE come from the germline V gene. The length of the CDR3 is 13 residues. The CDR3 sequence: CASSDYREFGYTF. The CDR3 nucleotides read TGTGCCAGCAGCGATTACCGGGAATTTGGCTACACCTTC.

The chain has TRBV6-4 and TRBJ2-1, with a possible D match to TRBD1 (6 bases). V was pared by 2 bases and J by 4 bases, with 18 bases between. This CDR3 spans 17 amino acids. CDR1 and CDR2 from the germline V gene are MRHNA and SNTAGT. The CDR3 reads CASSDIVKGRGYNEQFF. In DNA, the CDR3 is TGTGCCAGCAGTGACATCGTTAAGGGCAGGGGTTACAATGAGCAGTTCTTC.

CDR3: CASSMGQGSETQYF. CDR3 bases: TGCGCCAGCAGTATGGGACAGGGGTCTGAGACCCAGTACTTC. The rearrangement uses TRBV5-1 and TRBJ2-5; 10 nucleotides match TRBD1. Germline V gene data show CDR1 as SGHRS and CDR2 as YFSETQ. This CDR3 has 14 amino acids. The junction had 6 bases not matched to a gene; V was cut back by 5 bases and J by 5 bases.